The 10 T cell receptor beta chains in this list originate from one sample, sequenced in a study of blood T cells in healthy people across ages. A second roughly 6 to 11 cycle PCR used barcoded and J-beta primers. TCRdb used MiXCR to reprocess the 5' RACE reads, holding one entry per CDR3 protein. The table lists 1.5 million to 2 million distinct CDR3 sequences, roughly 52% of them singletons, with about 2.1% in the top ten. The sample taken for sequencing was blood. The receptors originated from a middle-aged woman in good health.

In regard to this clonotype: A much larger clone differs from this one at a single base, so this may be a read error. CDR3: CASSSVSAQGNTQYF. Here the CDR3 DNA reads TGTGCCAGCAGCTCAGTGTCGGCCCAGGGAAATACGCAGTATTTT. The chain combines TRBV7-2 with TRBJ2-3, with D tentatively TRBD1 (5 bases). Germline V CDR1 and CDR2: SGHTA, FQGNSA. The CDR3 runs 15 residues. Trimming stripped 4 bases from V and 7 bases from J, with 18 bases between.

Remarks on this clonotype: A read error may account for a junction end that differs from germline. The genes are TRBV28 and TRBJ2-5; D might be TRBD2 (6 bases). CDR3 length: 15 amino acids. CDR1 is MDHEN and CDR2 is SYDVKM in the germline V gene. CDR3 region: CATNRDSPSQGTQYF. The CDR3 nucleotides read TGTGCCACCAACCGGGACTCCCCTTCTCAAGGGACCCAGTACTTC.

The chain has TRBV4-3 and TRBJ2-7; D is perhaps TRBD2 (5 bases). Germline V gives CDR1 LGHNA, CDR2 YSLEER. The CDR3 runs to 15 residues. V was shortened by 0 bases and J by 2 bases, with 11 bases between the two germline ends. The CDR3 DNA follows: TGCGCCAGCAGCCAAGATGTGACTACAACCTACGAGCAGTACTTC. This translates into CASSQDVTTTYEQYF.

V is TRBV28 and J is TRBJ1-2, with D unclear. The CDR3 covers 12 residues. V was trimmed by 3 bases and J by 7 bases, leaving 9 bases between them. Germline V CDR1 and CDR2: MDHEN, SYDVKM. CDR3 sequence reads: CASSLFGVGYTF. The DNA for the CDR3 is TGTGCCAGCAGTTTGTTCGGGGTTGGCTACACCTTC.

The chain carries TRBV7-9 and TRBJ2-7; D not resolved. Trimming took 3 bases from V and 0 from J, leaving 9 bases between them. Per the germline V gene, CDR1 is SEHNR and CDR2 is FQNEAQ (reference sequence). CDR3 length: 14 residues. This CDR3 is CASSFDRNSYEQYF. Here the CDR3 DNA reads TGTGCCAGCAGCTTTGATAGGAACTCCTACGAGCAGTACTTC.

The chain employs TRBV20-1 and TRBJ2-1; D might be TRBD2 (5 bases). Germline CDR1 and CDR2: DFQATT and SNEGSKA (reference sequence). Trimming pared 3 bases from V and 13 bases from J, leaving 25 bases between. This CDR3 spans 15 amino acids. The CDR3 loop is CSASGEPLDQETQFF. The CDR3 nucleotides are TGCAGTGCTAGTGGGGAGCCCCTTGATCAAGAGACCCAGTTCTTC.

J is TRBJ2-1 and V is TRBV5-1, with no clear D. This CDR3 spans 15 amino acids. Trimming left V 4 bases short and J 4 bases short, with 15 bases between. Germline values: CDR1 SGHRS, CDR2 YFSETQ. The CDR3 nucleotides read TGCGCCAGCAGCACTGAGCAAGATGCTTACAATGAGCAGTTCTTC. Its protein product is CASSTEQDAYNEQFF.

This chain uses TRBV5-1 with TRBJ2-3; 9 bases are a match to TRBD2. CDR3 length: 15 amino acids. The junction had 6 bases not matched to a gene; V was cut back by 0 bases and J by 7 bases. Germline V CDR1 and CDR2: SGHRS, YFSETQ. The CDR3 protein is CASSLDLAGTNTQYF. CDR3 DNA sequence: TGCGCCAGCAGCTTGGATCTAGCGGGGACTAATACGCAGTATTTT.

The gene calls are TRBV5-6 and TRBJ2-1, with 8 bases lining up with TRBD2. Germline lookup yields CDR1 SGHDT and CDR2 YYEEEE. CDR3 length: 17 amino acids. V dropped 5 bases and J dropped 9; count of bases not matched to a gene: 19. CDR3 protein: CASSLRKVAGTPGEQFF. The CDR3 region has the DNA TGTGCCAGCAGTCTACGAAAGGTAGCGGGGACCCCGGGTGAGCAGTTCTTC.

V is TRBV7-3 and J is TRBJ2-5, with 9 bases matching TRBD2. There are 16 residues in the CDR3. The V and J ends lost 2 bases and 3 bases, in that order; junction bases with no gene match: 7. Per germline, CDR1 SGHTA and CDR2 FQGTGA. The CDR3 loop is CASSLYGGGAKETQYF. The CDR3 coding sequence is TGTGCCAGCAGCTTATATGGCGGGGGGGCCAAAGAGACCCAGTACTTC.